The present entry profiles one T cell receptor (beta chain) with its context. This clonotype was counted many times. Its cognate antigen has yet to be identified. No qualities accompany the bases; no much larger clone lies one base away. These data come from a study of post-analysis software for immune sequencing data (dated by TCRdb to between 2015 and 2017). Concerning the study at large: Relapsing-remitting, secondary progressive and progressive-relapsing multiple sclerosis were recorded as disease courses, and subtype annotation was lacking for some patients. A subset of samples was prepared in parallel using single-end sample barcoding, then pooled and co-amplified after Illumina adapter ligation. Patient repertoires were compared against roughly 12 previously published healthy control repertoires from donors aged about 6 to 26 years.

The receptor library was made with PCR. Instrument used: Illumina HiSeq 2500. To reduce PCR and sequencing biases, unique molecular identifiers were incorporated into the TCR beta cDNA libraries. Per 1 to 10 million input T cells, roughly 0.5 million cDNA molecules were obtained, such that each molecule approximated one T cell. The same protocol used for the earlier healthy control dataset was applied to prepare and sequence the patient libraries. Samples belonging to the same batch were prepared together, multiplexed and sequenced on a shared HiSeq lane. The study's own analysis went as follows. MIGEC handled the raw barcoded reads, throwing out single-read molecular identifier groups before consensus assembly and CDR3 extraction. VDJtools was used for post-analysis of the clonotype tables, and diversity was normalized by down-sampling every dataset to the size of the smallest sample. Repertoire overlap clustering matched CDR3 amino acid but not nucleotide sequences to correct batch-related cross-sample contamination. TCRdb applied fastp at Q25 and MiXCR to the public reads, then kept only in-frame beta chains. Rows merge per CDR3 protein into single entries with the most common DNA and genes. TCRdb, not the authors, supplied the V and J calls. The sample table shows fewer than 850,000 distinct CDR3 sequences, and less than 35% are seen once. The ten most abundant clones make up around 0.56% of the sample.

To demonstrate the VDJtools post-analysis software, the study profiled TCR beta repertoires from the peripheral blood of about a dozen young patients with multiple sclerosis. The multiple sclerosis patients were children and adolescents ranging in age from about 6 to 17 years. The CDR3 covers 17 residues, taking in both the cysteine and the phenylalanine. Only the CDR3 region is kept as DNA, spanning 51 bases read in frame from base 1. Reading the germline V gene gives CDR1 SGHAT and CDR2 FQNNGV. Trimming removed 1 base from V and 1 base from J, leaving 16 bases between the germline ends. On the study overall, not on this receptor specifically: Significantly higher frequencies in patients than in controls were found for roughly 5 TRBV segments, including TRBV5-6, TRBV5-1 and TRBV20-1. Normalized Chao1 diversity was significantly lower in multiple sclerosis patients than controls, suggesting substantial peripheral T-cell clonal expansion. The multiple sclerosis patient group was slightly younger than the control group. Direct clustering with F measure revealed strong co-clustering of samples prepared in the same batch, which led to a batch-effect correction.

The sample was blood. In this chain, TRBV11-2 is recombined with TRBJ2-5; TRBD1 is a weak D gene call, 5 bases matching. This receptor was identified in a girl under 18 with multiple sclerosis. The bases read TGTGCCAGCAGCTTAGTACAGGTTTGGGCGGCCCAAGAGACCCAGTACTTC. Translated, it reads CASSLVQVWAAQETQYF.